Below are 7 T cell receptor beta chains sequenced from a single sample in a study of blood T cell repertoires in COVID-19 (dated by TCRdb to 2019 to 2021). The library was made by the immunoSEQ multiplex PCR assay. Drawn from immuneACCESS, this table holds only the in-frame rearrangements with V and J called that TCRdb kept. Clones are partly lost; checked studies trace under half to an unresolved V gene and leave the rest unexplained. The sample table holds about 300,000 clones, of which approximately 88% were seen once. Just under 7% of the sample comes from the top ten. Source material: peripheral blood. The receptors come from a woman aged 25 to 39 who had recovered from COVID-19.

This sequence joins TRBV2 and TRBJ2-7; perhaps TRBD1 as D (6 bases). Germline CDR1 and CDR2: SNHLY and FYNNEI. The V and J ends lost 4 bases and 6 bases respectively, with 16 bases between them. This CDR3 is 14 amino acids long. CDR3 region: CASSADQGNREQYF. The CDR3 nucleotides read TGTGCCAGCAGTGCGGACCAGGGGAACCGCGAGCAGTACTTC.

The chain recombines TRBV6-6 with TRBJ2-4; 9 positions match TRBD1. V gave up 6 bases and J gave up 7 bases; unmatched junction bases: 7. Germline loops: CDR1 MNHNY, CDR2 SVGAGI (reference sequence). This CDR3 contains 14 residues. The CDR3 DNA reads TGTGCCAGCAGCTACGACAGGGGGAACAACATTCAGTACTTC. Translation: CASSYDRGNNIQYF.

The chain links TRBV4-1 to TRBJ2-2, with TRBD1 matching 8 bases. J gave up 7 bases and V 3 bases, and 10 bases lay outside the gene matches. This CDR3 region has 16 residues. Looked up from germline, CDR1 is MGHRA and CDR2 is YSYEKL. The CDR3 bases are TGCGCCAGCAGCCACCAAGACAGGGGCGACGGCGGGGAGCTGTTTTTT. This codes for CASSHQDRGDGGELFF.

The genes are TRBV5-4 and TRBJ2-3, with 8 bases lining up with TRBD1. The V and J ends lost 2 bases and 3 bases, in that order; junction bases with no gene match: 2. The V gene's germline CDR1 is SGHNT and CDR2 YYREEE (reference sequence). The CDR3 covers 14 residues. The CDR3 DNA sequence: TGTGCCAGCAGCTTCGGACAGGGAACAGATACGCAGTATTTT. Translated, it gives CASSFGQGTDTQYF.

This clone was recorded a few times. The chain joins TRBV5-5 to TRBJ1-3; D may be TRBD1 (6 bases). With 3 bases removed from V and 1 base from J, the gap between germline ends came to 17 bases. Germline CDR1 and CDR2: SGHKS and YYEKEE (reference sequence). The CDR3 contains 17 residues. This CDR3 reads CASSWKHGQLSGNTIYF. The DNA of the CDR3 is TGTGCCAGCAGCTGGAAACATGGACAGCTTTCTGGAAACACCATATATTTT.

The rearrangement joins TRBV9 to TRBJ1-6; no firm D call. V shed 3 bases and J shed 8 bases, with 15 bases lying between them. The CDR3 runs to 15 residues. From germline, CDR1 is SGDLS and CDR2 YYNGEE. The CDR3 protein is CASSESPRPDSPLHF. CDR3 coding DNA: TGTGCCAGCAGCGAGAGCCCCCGTCCGGATTCACCCCTCCACTTT.

The chain uses TRBV28 and TRBJ1-2; weak D call: TRBD1 (6 bases). The length of the CDR3 is 13 residues. The V and J ends lost 5 bases and 5 bases respectively, with 12 bases between them. Germline lookup yields CDR1 MDHEN and CDR2 SYDVKM. DNA for the CDR3: TGTGCCAGCAGTGCCGGACAGTCTTATGGCTACACCTTC. Amino acids: CASSAGQSYGYTF.